The rows below give T cell receptor beta chains drawn from one sample of a study of blood T cell repertoires in COVID-19. The data were produced by immunoSEQ multiplex PCR, yet TCRdb's version contains in-frame clones alone and is incomplete. This table holds about 210,000 clones, about 83% found once. Input material: peripheral blood. These receptors all stem from a middle-aged man with active or convalescent COVID-19. The conserved cysteine and the conserved F or W are not part of the CDR3 here.

>TRBV5-4|TRBJ1-4
ASSQETGGPEKLF
>TRBV18|TRBJ1-2
ASSPGLEPLLYT
>TRBV30|TRBJ2-2
AWSVLRGTGELF
>TRBV19|TRBJ2-3
ATQDRDADTQY
>TRBV7-9|TRBJ2-3
ASSFGGATDTQY
>TRBV21-1|TRBJ2-5
ASSKARGQGKETQY
>TRBV25-1|TRBJ2-5
ASSESLGRAETQY
>TRBV30|TRBJ2-2
AWDRGPTGELF
>TRBV24-1|TRBJ1-1
ATYGQGKRGVEAF
>TRBV15|TRBJ2-7
ATSRGTASYEQY
>TRBV19|TRBJ1-2
ASSLDRDYGYT
>TRBV28|TRBJ1-4
ASSFGGQEKLF
>TRBV5-8|TRBJ2-7
ASSPQLGHSYEQY
>TRBV5-6|TRBJ2-4
ASSFDLKNIQY
>TRBV3-1/TRBV3-2|TRBJ1-5
ASSQGGQPQH
>TRBV7-8|TRBJ1-3
ASSLMGPFSGNTIY